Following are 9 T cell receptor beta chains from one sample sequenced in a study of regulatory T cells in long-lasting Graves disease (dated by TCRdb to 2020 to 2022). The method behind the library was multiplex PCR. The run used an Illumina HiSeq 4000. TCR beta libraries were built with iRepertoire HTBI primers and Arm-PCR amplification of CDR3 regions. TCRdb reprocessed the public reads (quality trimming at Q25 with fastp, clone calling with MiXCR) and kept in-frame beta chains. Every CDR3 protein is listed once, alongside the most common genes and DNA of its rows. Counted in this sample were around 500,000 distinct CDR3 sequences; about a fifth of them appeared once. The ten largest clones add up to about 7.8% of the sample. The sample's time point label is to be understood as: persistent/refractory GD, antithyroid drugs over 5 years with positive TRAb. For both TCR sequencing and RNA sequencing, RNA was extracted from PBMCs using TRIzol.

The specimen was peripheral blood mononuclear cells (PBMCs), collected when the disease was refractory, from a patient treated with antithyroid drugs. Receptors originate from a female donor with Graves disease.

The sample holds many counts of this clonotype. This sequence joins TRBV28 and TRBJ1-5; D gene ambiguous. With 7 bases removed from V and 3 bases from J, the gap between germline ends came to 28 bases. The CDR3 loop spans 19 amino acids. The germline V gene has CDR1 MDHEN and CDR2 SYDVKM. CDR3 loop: CASTITLGGGLQLNQPQHF. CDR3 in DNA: TGTGCCAGCACAATCACCTTGGGCGGAGGACTCCAACTCAATCAGCCCCAGCATTTT. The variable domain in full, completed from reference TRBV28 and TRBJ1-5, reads DVKVTQSSRYLVKRTGEKVFLECVQDMDHENMFWYRQDPGLGLRLIYFSYDVKMKEKGDIPEGYSVSREKKERFSLILESASTNQTSMYLCASTITLGGGLQLNQPQHFGDGTRLSIL.

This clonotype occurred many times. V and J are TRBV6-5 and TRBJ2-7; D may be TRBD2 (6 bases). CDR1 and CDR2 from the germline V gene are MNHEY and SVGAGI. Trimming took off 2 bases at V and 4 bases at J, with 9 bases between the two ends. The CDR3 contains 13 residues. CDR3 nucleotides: TGTGCCAGCAGTTACCGTCGGGAGTACGAGCAGTACTTC. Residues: CASSYRREYEQYF.

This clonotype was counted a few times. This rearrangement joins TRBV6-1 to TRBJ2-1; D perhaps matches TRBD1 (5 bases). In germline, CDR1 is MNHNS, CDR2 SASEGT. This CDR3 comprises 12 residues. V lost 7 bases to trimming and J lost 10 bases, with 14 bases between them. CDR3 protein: CASTTRWGEQFF. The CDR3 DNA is TGTGCCAGCACAACGAGGTGGGGCGAGCAGTTCTTC.

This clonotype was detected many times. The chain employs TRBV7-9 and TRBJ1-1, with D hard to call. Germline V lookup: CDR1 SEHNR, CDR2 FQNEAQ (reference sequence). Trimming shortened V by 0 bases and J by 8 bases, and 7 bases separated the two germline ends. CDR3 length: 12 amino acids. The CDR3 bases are TGTGCCAGCAGCTTAGCGGAGGGAGAAGCTTTCTTT. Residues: CASSLAEGEAFF.

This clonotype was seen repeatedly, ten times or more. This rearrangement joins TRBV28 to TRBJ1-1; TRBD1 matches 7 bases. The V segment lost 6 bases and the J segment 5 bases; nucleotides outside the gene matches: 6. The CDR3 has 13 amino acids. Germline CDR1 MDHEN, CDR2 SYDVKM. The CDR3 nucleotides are TGTGCCAGCAGAAGGGGGCGGGTTACTGAAGCTTTCTTT. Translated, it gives CASRRGRVTEAFF.

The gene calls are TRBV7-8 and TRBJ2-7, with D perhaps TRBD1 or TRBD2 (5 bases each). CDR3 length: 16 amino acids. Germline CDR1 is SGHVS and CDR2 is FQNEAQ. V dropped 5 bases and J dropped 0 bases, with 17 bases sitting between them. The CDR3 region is CASSLPGRYSSYEQYF. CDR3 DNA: TGTGCCAGCAGCCTGCCGGGGCGTTACAGCTCCTACGAGCAGTACTTC.

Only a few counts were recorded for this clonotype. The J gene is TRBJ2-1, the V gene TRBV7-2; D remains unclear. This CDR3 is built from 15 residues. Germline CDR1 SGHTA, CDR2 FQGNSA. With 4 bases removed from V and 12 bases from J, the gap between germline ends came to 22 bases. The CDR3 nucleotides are TGTGCCAGCAGCTATTTAGGCGGTACGACAAGAGGGCAGTTCTTC. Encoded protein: CASSYLGGTTRGQFF. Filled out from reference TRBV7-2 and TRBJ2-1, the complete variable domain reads GAGVSQSPSNKVTEKGKDVELRCDPISGHTALYWYRQSLGQGLEFLIYFQGNSAPDKSGLPSDRFSAERTGGSVSTLTIQRTQQEDSAVYLCASSYLGGTTRGQFFGPGTRLTVL.

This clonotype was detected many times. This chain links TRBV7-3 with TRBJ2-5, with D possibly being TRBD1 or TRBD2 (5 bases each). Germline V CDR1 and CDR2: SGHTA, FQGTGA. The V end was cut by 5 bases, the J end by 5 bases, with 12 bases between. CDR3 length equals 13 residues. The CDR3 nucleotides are TGTGCCAGCAGCCCGGGGACCGGGGAGACCCAGTACTTC. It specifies CASSPGTGETQYF. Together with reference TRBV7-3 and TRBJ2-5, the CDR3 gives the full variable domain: GAGVSQTPSNKVTEKGKYVELRCDPISGHTALYWYRQSLGQGPEFLIYFQGTGAADDSGLPNDRFFAVRPEGSVSTLKIQRTERGDSAVYLCASSPGTGETQYFGPGTRLLVL.

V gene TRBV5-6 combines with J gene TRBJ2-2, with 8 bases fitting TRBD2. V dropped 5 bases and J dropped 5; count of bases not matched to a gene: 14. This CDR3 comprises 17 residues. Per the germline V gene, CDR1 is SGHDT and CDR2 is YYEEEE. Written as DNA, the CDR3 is TGTGCCAGCAGTAACCTAGGGCTAGCGGGCGGGACCGGGGAGCTGTTTTTT. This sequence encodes CASSNLGLAGGTGELFF. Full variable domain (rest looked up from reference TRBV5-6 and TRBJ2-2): DAGVTQSPTHLIKTRGQQVTLRCSPKSGHDTVSWYQQALGQGPQFIFQYYEEEERQRGNFPDRFSGHQFPNYSSELNVNALLLGDSALYLCASSNLGLAGGTGELFFGEGSRLTVL.